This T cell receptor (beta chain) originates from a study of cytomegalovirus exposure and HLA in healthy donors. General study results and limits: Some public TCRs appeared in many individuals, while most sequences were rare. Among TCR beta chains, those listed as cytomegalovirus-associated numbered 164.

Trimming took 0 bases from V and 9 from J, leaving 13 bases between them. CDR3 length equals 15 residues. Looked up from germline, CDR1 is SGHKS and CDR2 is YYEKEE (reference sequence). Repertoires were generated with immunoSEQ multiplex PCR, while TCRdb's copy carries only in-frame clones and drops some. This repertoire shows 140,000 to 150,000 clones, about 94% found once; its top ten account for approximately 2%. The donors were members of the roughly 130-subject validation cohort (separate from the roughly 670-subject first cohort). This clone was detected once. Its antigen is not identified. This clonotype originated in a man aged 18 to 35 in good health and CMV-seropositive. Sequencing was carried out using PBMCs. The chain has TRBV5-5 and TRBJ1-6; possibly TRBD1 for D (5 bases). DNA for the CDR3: TGTGCCAGCAGCTTGGGGGGTCCAGGGTCTTCACCCCTCCACTTT. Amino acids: CASSLGGPGSSPLHF.